This entry lists 4 T cell receptor beta chains sequenced from one sample in a study of T cell responses to AZD1222 COVID-19 vaccine. The protocol was immunoSEQ multiplex PCR, while the TCRdb copy is restricted to in-frame clones and leaves out a portion. The repertoire has about 200,000 clones, 85% to 95% of them found once; the top ten carry approximately 4%. The sample consisted of peripheral blood, taken 28 days after the second dose of the MenACWY control vaccine. The receptors were gathered from an adult who received the MenACWY meningococcal vaccine as a control.

The chain joins TRBV9 to TRBJ1-2; maybe TRBD1 (5 bases). Germline assignment: CDR1 SGDLS and CDR2 YYNGEE. There are 14 residues in the CDR3. V shed 4 bases and J shed 4 bases, with 14 bases lying between them. The chain's CDR3 is CASSLVGDGYGYTF. The DNA for the CDR3 is TGTGCCAGCAGCCTCGTGGGGGATGGCTATGGCTACACCTTC.

The CDR3 loop is CASSLPSVVDEQFF. As DNA, the CDR3 is TGTGCCAGCAGCCTACCTAGCGTAGTCGATGAGCAGTTCTTC. The chain joins TRBV9 to TRBJ2-1; D possibly corresponds to TRBD2 (6 bases). V was clipped by 4 bases and J by 8 bases, with 16 bases between them. The CDR3 runs 14 residues. Germline V CDR1 and CDR2: SGDLS, YYNGEE.

The rearrangement uses TRBV5-6 and TRBJ1-1, with a weak D call TRBD1 (5 bases). The ends were cut back, 0 bases at V and 6 bases at J, with 9 bases in the middle. The CDR3 extends over 13 amino acids. Per germline, CDR1 SGHDT and CDR2 YYEEEE. The CDR3 sequence is CASSLDWGSEAFF. CDR3 in DNA: TGTGCCAGCAGCTTGGATTGGGGCTCTGAAGCTTTCTTT.

The genes are TRBV5-5 and TRBJ2-3, with TRBD1 as a possible D gene (6 bases). The CDR3 length is 15 residues. V gave up 5 bases and J gave up 1 base, with 14 bases separating them. Germline loops: CDR1 SGHKS, CDR2 YYEKEE (reference sequence). CDR3 amino acids: CASSEVGARTDTQYF. CDR3 bases: TGTGCCAGCAGTGAAGTGGGGGCCCGCACAGATACGCAGTATTTT.